This TCR beta chain is from a study of cytomegalovirus exposure and HLA in healthy donors. Per the germline V gene, CDR1 is MNHEY and CDR2 is SVGAGI. The length of the CDR3 is 15 residues. V was clipped by 7 bases and J by 1 base, with 13 bases between them. The PCR contained 60 Vbeta and 13 Jbeta primers. TCRdb's copy holds only in-frame clones and misses some; the assay was immunoSEQ multiplex PCR. Here the sample spans 150,000 to 180,000 clones, roughly 80% being singletons. The sample taken for sequencing was PBMCs. This clonotype was sampled from a woman between 35 and 50 years old in good health and CMV-seronegative. The rearrangement uses TRBV6-5 and TRBJ2-2; weak D call: TRBD1 (5 bases). The CDR3 DNA reads as TGTGCCAGCACTCCGGAGACAGTGAACACCGGGGAGCTGTTTTTT. Its translation is CASTPETVNTGELFF.